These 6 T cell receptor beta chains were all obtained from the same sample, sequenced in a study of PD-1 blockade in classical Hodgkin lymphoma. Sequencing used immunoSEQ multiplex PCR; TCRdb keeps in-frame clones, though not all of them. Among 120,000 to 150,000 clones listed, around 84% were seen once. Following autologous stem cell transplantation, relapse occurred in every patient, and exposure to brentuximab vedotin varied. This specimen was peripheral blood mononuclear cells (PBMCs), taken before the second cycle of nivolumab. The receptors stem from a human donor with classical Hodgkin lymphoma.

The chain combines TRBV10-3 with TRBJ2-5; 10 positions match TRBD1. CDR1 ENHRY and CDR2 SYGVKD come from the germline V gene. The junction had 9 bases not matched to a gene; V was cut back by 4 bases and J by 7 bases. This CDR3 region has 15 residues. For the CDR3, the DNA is TGTGCCATCAGTGCGCGACAGGGGGCTCAGGGGACCCAGTACTTC. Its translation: CAISARQGAQGTQYF.

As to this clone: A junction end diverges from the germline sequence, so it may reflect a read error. DNA of the CDR3: TGTGCTAGCAGCTTAGAGGGCCACTACAATGAGCAGTTCTTC. Protein product: CASSLEGHYNEQFF. V gene TRBV7-7 combines with J gene TRBJ2-1, with a tentative D call TRBD2 (5 bases). Looked up from germline, CDR1 is SSHAT and CDR2 is FNYEAQ (reference sequence). CDR3 length equals 14 residues. Together with reference TRBV7-7 and TRBJ2-1, the CDR3 gives the full variable domain: GAGVSQSPRYKVTKRGQDVTLRCDPISSHATLYWYQQALGQGPEFLTYFNYEAQPDKSGLPSDRFSAERPEGSISTLTIQRTEQRDSAMYRCASSLEGHYNEQFFGPGTRLTVL.

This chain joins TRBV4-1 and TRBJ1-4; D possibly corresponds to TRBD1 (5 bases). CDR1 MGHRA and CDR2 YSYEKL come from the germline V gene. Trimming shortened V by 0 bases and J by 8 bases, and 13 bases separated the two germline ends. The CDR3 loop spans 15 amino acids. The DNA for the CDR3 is TGCGCCAGCAGCCAAGATAGCCAGGGTAGAGAAAAACTGTTTTTT. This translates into CASSQDSQGREKLFF.

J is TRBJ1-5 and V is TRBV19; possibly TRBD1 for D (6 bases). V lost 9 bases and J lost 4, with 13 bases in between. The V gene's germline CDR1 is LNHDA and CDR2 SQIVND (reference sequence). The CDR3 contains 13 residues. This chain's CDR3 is CASRGHRNQPQHF. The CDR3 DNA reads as TGTGCCAGCAGGGGACACCGAAATCAGCCCCAGCATTTT. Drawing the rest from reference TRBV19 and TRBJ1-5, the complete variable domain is DGGITQSPKYLFRKEGQNVTLSCEQNLNHDAMYWYRQDPGQGLRLIYYSQIVNDFQKGDIAEGYSVSREKKESFPLTVTSAQKNPTAFYLCASRGHRNQPQHFGDGTRLSIL.

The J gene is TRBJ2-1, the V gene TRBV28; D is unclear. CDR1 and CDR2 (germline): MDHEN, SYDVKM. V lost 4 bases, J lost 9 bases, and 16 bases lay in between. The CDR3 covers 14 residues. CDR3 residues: CASSYFFLLGEQFF. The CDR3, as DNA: TGTGCCAGCAGTTACTTTTTTCTCCTAGGTGAGCAGTTCTTC.

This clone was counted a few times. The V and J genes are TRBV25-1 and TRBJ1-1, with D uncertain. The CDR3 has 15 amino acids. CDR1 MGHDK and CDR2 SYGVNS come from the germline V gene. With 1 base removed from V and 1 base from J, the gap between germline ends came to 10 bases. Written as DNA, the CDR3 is TGTGCCAGCAGTGAATTTGGCAGGCAGAACACTGAAGCTTTCTTT. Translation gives CASSEFGRQNTEAFF.